This TCR beta chain was captured in a study of CD8 T cells in ankylosing spondylitis. Study-wide results and limits: From matched ankylosing spondylitis synovial fluid, disease-linked clones were reportedly recovered at significantly enriched levels. Characteristic of ankylosing spondylitis blood, it appeared, was a TCR beta motif comprising roughly eight highly homologous variants.

CDR3 length equals 16 residues. The V and J ends lost 4 bases and 1 base, in that order; junction bases with no gene match: 10. The V gene's germline CDR1 is LGHDT and CDR2 YNNKEL (reference sequence). TCRdb ran MiXCR on the 5' RACE reads and lists one entry per CDR3 protein. The sample lists about 540,000 distinct CDR3 sequences; about an eighth were seen once. As to this clonotype: Its target is not known.

Sequenced material: blood, either unsorted or a sorted T cell fraction (not recorded which). This TCR derives from a male donor with ankylosing spondylitis. V is TRBV3-1 and J is TRBJ2-7; 7 bases match TRBD1. The CDR3 sequence is CASSPDRDRPSYEQYF. The CDR3 bases are TGTGCCAGCAGCCCAGATCGGGACAGACCTTCCTACGAGCAGTACTTC.